This TCR beta chain was sequenced for a study of blood T cell repertoires in COVID-19. Background on the study: The study drew acute and convalescent COVID-19 samples from the United States, Italy and Spain. Sample material is recorded as cDNA or gDNA derived from T cells, B-cell-depleted T cells, or PBMCs.

Authors' processing steps: Amplification from reference gene primers served as the basis for estimated nucleated cell counts. TCRdb keeps only in-frame clones here, not all; method: immunoSEQ multiplex PCR. For V, J and clone size, that table is used; D and trimming come from the DNA. The table includes fewer than 150,000 clones, 65% to 90% detected once. Sequenced material: peripheral blood. This clonotype was sampled from a man aged 45 to 65 with acute or convalescent COVID-19.

The CDR3 protein is CASSINPSNEQFF. CDR3 nucleotide sequence: TGTGCCAGTAGTATAAATCCGTCCAATGAGCAGTTCTTC. V usage is TRBV19 and J usage is TRBJ2-1; no firm D call. CDR1 and CDR2 (germline): LNHDA, SQIVND (reference sequence). This CDR3 is 13 amino acids long. The V gene lost 2 bases and the J gene lost 6 bases, with 8 bases spanning the gap.